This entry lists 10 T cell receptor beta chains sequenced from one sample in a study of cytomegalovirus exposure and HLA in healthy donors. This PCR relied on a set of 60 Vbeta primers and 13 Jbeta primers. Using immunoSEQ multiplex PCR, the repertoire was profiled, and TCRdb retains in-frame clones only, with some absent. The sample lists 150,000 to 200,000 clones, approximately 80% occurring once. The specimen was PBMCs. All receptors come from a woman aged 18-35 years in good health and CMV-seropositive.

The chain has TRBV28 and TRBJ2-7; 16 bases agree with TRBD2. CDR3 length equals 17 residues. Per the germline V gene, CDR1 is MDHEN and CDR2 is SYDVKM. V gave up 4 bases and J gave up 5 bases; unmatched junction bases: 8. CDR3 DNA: TGTGCCAGCAGTTCCCCGGGACTAGCGGGGGGGCCAGACGAGCAGTACGTC. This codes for CASSSPGLAGGPDEQYV.

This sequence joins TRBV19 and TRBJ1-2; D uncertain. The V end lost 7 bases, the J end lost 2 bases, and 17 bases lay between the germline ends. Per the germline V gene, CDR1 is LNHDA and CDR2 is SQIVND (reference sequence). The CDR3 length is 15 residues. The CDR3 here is CASNPEGFSNYGYTF. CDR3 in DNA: TGTGCCAGTAATCCGGAGGGTTTCTCCAACTATGGCTACACCTTC.

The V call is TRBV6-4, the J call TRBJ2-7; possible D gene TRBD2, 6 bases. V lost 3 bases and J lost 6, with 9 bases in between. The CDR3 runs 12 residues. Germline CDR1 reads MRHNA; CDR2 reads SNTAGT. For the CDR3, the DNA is TGTGCCAGCAGTGATAGGAGGGTCGAGCAGTACGTC. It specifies CASSDRRVEQYV.

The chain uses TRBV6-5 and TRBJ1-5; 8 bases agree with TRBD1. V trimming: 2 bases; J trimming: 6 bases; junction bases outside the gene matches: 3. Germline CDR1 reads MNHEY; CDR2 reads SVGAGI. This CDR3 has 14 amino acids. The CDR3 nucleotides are TGTGCCAGCAGTTACAACAGGGGGAGTCAGCCCCAGCATTTT. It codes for CASSYNRGSQPQHF.

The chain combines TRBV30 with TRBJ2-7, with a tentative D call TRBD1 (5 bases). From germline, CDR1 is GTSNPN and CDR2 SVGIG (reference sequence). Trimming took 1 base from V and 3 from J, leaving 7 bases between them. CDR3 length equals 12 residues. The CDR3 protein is CAWSDRNYEQYF. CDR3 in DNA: TGTGCCTGGAGTGACAGGAACTACGAGCAGTACTTC.

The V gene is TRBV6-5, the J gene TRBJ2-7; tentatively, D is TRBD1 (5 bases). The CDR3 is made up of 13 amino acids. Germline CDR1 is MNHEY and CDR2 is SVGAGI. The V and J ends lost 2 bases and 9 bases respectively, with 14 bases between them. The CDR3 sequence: CASSYPDRATQYF. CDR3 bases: TGTGCCAGCAGTTACCCTGACAGAGCGACGCAGTACTTC.

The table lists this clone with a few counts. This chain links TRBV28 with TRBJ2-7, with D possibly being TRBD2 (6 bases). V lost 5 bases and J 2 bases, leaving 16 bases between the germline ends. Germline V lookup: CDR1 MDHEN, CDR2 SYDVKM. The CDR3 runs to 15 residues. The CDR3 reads CASSTMGGAPYEQYF. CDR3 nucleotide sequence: TGTGCCAGCAGTACTATGGGGGGAGCTCCCTACGAGCAGTACTTC.

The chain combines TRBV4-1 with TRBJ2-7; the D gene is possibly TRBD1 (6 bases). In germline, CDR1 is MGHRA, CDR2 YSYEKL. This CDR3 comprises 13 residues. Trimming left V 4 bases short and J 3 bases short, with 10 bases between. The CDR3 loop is CASSPVTGYEQYF. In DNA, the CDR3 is TGCGCCAGCAGCCCCGTGACAGGCTACGAGCAGTACTTC.

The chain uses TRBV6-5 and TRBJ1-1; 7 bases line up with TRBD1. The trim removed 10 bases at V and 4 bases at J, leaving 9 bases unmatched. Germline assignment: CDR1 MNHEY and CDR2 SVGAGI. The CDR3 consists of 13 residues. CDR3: CATLDRVGTEAFF. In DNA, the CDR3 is TGTGCCACACTAGACAGGGTTGGCACTGAAGCTTTCTTT.

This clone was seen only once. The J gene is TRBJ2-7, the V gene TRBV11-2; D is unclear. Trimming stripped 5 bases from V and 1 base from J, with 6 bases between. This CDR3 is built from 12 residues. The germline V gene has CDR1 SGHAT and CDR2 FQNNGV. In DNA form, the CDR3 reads TGTGCCAGCAGCCTGTATTCCTACGAGCAGTACTTC. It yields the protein CASSLYSYEQYF.